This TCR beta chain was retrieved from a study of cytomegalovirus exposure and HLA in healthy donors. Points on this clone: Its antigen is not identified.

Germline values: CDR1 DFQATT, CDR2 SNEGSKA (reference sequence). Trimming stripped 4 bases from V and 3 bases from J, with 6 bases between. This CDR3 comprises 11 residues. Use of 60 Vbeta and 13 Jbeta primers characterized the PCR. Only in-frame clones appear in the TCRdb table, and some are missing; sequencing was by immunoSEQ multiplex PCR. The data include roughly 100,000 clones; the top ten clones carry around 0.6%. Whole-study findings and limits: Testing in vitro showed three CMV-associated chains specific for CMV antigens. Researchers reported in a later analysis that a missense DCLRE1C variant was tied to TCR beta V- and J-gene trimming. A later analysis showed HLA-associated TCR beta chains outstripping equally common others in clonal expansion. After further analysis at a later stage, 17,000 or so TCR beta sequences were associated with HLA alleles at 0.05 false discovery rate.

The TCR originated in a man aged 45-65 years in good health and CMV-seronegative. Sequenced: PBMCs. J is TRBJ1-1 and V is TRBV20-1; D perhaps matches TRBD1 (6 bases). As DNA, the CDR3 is TGCAGTGCTACAGGGGACACTGAAGCTTTCTTT. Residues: CSATGDTEAFF.